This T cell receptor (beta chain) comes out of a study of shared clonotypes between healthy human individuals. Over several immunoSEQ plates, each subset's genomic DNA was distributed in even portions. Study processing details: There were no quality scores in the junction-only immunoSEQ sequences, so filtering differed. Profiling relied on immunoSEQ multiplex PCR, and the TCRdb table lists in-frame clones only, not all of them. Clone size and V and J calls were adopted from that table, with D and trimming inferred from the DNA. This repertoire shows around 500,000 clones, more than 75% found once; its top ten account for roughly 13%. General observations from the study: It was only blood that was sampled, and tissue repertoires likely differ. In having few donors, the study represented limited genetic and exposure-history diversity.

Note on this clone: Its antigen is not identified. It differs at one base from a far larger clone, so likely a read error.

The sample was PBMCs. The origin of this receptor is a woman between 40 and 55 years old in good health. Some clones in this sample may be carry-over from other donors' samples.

For the CDR3, the DNA is TGCGCCAGCAGCCAAGGGAAACAGGAGAACACTGAAGCTTTCTTT. Its translation: CASSQGKQENTEAFF. The chain carries TRBV4-3 and TRBJ1-1; a weak D match, TRBD1 (5 bases). Germline CDR1 is LGHNA and CDR2 is YSLEER. Trimming shortened V by 1 base and J by 1 base, and 10 bases separated the two germline ends. The length of the CDR3 is 15 residues.